This T cell receptor beta chain stems from a study of CD8+ T cells in alopecia areata. Looking at the study overall: Tofacitinib treatment spanned 6 to 18 months, with 6 months off drug afterward.

CDR1 SGHAT and CDR2 FQNNGV come from the germline V gene. Trimming took 3 bases from V and 2 from J, leaving 17 bases between them. The CDR3 spans 16 residues. Extraction and reverse transcription of RNA yielded cDNA as the sequencing template. Measured with immunoSEQ multiplex PCR; TCRdb has only the in-frame clones, and not every one. Of around 200,000 clones in the sample, roughly 50% were seen once. Treatment described: oral pan-JAK inhibitor, 5-10 mg twice daily. This TCR was sampled from a human donor with alopecia areata. Source: CD8+ T cells sorted from blood, taken at week 24, from a patient treated with tofacitinib. V usage is TRBV11-2 and J usage is TRBJ2-7, with TRBD1 as a possible D gene (6 bases). Here the CDR3 DNA reads TGTGCCAGCAGCTTCGGGCTTGGGGGCGTTCCCTACGAGCAGTACTTC. Its translation: CASSFGLGGVPYEQYF.